Ten or more counts support the clone carrying this T cell receptor (beta chain). Trimming stripped 3 bases from V and 0 bases from J, with 11 bases between. The CDR3 loop spans 14 amino acids. CDR1 is GTSNPN and CDR2 is SVGIG in the germline V gene (reference sequence). The sample originates from a study of T cell responses to AZD1222 COVID-19 vaccine. Data came from immunoSEQ multiplex PCR; TCRdb stores just in-frame clones and leaves some out. The sample records around 130,000 clones, 80% to 90% being singletons. The source was peripheral blood, collected on day 0 of AZD1222 vaccination. The receptor was isolated from an adult in good health. V is TRBV30 and J is TRBJ1-1; D call uncertain. CDR3 in amino acids: CAWSPRWLNTEAFF. The CDR3 nucleotides read TGTGCCTGGAGCCCCCGTTGGTTGAACACTGAAGCTTTCTTT.